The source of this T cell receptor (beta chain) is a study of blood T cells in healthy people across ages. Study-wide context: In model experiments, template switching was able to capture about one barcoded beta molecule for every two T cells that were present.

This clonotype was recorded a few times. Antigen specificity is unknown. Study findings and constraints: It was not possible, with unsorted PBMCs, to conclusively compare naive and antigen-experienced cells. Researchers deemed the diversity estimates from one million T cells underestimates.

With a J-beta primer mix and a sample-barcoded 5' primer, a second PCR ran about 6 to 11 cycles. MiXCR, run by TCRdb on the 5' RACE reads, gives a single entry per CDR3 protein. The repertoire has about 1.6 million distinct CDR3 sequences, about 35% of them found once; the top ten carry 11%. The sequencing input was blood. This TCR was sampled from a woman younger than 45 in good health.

CDR3 in DNA: TGTGCCAGCATAAGTACTAACTATGGCTACACCTTC. Its translation is CASISTNYGYTF. The rearrangement uses TRBV2 and TRBJ1-2, with D unclear. This CDR3 is built from 12 residues. The V gene's germline CDR1 is SNHLY and CDR2 FYNNEI. Trimming shortened V by 7 bases and J by 0 bases, and 6 bases separated the two germline ends.